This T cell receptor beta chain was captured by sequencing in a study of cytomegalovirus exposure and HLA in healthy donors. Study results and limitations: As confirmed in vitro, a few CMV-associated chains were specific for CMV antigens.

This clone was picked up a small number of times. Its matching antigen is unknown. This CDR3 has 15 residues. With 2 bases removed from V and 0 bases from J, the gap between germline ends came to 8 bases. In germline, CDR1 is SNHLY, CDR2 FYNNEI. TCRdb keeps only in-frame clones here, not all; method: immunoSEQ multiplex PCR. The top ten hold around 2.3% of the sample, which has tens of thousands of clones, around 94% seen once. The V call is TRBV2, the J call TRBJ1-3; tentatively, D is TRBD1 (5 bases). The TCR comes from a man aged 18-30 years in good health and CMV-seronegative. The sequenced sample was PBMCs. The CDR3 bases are TGTGCCAGCAGTGAACAGGGTCGCTCTGGAAACACCATATATTTT. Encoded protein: CASSEQGRSGNTIYF.